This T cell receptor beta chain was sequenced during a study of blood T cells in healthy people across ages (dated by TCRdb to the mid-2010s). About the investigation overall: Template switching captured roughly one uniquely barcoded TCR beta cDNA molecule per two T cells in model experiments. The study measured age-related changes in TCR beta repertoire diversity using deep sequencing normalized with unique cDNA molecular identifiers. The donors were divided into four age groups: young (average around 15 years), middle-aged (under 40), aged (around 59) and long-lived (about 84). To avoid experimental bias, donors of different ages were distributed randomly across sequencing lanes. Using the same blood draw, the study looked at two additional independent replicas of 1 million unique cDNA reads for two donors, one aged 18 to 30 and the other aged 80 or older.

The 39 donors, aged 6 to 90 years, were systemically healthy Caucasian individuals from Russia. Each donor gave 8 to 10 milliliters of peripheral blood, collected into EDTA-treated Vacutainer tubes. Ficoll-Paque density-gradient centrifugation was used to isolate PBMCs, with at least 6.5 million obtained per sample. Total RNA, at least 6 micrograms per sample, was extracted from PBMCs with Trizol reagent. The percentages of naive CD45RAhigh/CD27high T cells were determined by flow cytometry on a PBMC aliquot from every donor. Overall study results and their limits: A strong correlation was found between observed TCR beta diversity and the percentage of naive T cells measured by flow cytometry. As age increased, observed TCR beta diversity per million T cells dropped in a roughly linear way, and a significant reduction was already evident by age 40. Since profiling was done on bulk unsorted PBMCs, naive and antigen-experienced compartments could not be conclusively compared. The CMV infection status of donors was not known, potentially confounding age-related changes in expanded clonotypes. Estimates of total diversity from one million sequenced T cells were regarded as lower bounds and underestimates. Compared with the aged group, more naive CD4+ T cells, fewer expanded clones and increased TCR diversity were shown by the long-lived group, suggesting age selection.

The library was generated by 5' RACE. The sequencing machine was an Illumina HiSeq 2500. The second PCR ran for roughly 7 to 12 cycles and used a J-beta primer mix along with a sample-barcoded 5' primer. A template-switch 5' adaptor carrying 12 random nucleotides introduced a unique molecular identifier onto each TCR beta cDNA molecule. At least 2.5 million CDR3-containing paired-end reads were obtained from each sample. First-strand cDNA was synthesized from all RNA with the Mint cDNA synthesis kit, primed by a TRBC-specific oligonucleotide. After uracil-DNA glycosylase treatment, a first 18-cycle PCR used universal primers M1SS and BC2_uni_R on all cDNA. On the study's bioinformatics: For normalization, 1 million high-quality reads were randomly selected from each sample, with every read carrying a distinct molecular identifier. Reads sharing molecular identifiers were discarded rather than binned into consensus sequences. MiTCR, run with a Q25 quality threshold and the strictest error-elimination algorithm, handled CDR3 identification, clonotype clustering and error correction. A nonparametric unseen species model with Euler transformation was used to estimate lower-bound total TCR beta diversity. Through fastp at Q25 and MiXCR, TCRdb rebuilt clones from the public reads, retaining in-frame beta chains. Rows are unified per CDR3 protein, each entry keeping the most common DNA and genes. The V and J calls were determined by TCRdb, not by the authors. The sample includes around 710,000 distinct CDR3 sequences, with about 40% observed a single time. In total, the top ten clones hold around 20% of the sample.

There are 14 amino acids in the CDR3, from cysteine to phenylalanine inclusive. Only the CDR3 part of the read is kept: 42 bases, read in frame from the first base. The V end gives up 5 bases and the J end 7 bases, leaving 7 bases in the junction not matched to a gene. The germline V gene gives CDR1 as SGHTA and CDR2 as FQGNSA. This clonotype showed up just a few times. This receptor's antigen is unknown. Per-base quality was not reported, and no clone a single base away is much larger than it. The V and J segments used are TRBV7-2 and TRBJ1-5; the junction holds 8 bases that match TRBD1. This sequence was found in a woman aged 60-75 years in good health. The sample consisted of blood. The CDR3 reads CASSPDRGRQPQHF. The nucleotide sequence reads TGTGCCAGCAGCCCCGACAGGGGTCGACAGCCCCAGCATTTT.